Sequencing of this T cell receptor (beta chain) was carried out in a study of cytomegalovirus exposure and HLA in healthy donors listed by TCRdb under 2017. Notes on the research overall: According to an earlier analysis of 550 to 700 of the donors, roughly 180 million T cells yielded 117 million unique TCR beta sequences and roughly 280 Gb of sequence data. The study aimed to test whether cataloging public T cell receptors could reveal signatures of past pathogen exposure. Every discovery cohort repertoire had been produced on one sequencing platform. An earlier analysis of several hundred of the donors applied high-throughput TCR beta sequencing to assess whether each TCR beta V gene segment acted as functional or pseudogenic. About 280 gigabases of sequencing data and 70 million to 85 million unique TCR sequences were included in an early release covering around 600 HLA-typed donors. Donor age, sex, ethnicity and CMV serostatus were compiled together with the repertoire data. In a later analysis, previously published TCR beta repertoires from several hundred donors were re-analyzed and high-resolution HLA genotyping was added so that TCR occurrence patterns could be studied. The genetic ancestry cluster associated with self-reported Caucasian donors included about four fifths of the roughly 400 genotyped donors. Typing coverage varied by locus: roughly 620-630 donors for A, B, C, DRB1 and DQB1; under 550 for DQA1; approximately 610 for DPA1; around 450 for DPB1. Among some 400 genotyped donors of the cohort, an average of around 240,000 unique TCR beta nucleotide sequences were sequenced per donor, roughly a sixth of them non-productive. The later analysis used no new phenotypic data to find candidate immune exposures, relying instead on TCR beta sequences and their occurrence across donors. Class I and class II HLA loci were covered by the typing at four-digit resolution. Four or five DR-DQ haplotypes were treated as single units for association and clustering because of strong linkage in the cohort. A later genetic analysis used genome-wide SNP genotypes for 398 of the 666 donors, treating that subset as a discovery cohort. The T cell repertoires of around 730 subjects were profiled by immunosequencing and related to cytomegalovirus serostatus. High-throughput TCR immunosequencing, statistical association of individual TCRs with disease status, and machine learning were combined to predict cytomegalovirus infection status. Besides the first cohort of 550 to 750 subjects, a separate validation cohort made up of over 100 different subjects was used.

In total, 666 healthy bone marrow donors made up the cohort. At the time of sampling, all cohort members were nominally healthy, though unrecorded immune exposures were likely present. The donor was CMV seropositive and was included in the group of 250 to 300 seropositive cohort members. Every donor gave a peripheral blood sample, and the peripheral blood mononuclear cells from that sample were used for TCR beta sequencing. Genomic DNA extraction from the blood cell samples was performed with the Qiagen DNeasy Blood Extraction Kit. What the authors observed across the whole study: A cluster of highly shared sequence variants was judged likely to be a technical artifact of the sequencing pipeline. Because counts were too low, approximately 18 rarely observed V segments, including chromosome 9 orphons, were excluded from the earlier analysis of several hundred of the donors. According to a later analysis, most CMV-associated TCR beta chains appeared to be HLA-restricted, and the HLA associations seemed to be driven largely by CMV exposure. A later genetic analysis associated a missense DCLRE1C variant with V-gene and J-gene trimming of TCR beta chains, and an independent cohort replicated the association. Specific HLA alleles were associated with roughly 16,000 TCR beta sequences at a false discovery rate of 0.05 in a later analysis. In a later analysis, HLA-associated TCR beta chains showed more clonal expansion and lower generation probabilities than non-associated chains that were equally common. The classifier was reported to diagnose cytomegalovirus status with high specificity and sensitivity in both the original and validation cohorts. In this cohort, only TCR beta chains were sequenced, and detectable features were limited by the absence of alpha or paired-chain data. In a later analysis, several top co-occurrence clusters were reported to appear linked to parvovirus B19, influenza, CMV and Epstein-Barr virus. Presence/absence analyses assumed roughly uniform sequencing depth across donors, an assumption that may not hold. A further reported finding was that TCR beta sequences accurately predicted the HLA-A and HLA-B alleles for most subjects in the first cohort. Correlated functional status among segregating V segments might reflect linkage disequilibrium, but an unknown experimental factor could not be ruled out. In an earlier analysis of about 550 of the donors, most TCR beta V segments were observed in productive rearrangements about 87% or about 30% of the time, broadly matching IMGT annotations. CMV serostatus was the only immune exposure information available for the cohort. Most TCR sequences were seen in very few donors, while some public TCRs were found in many individuals. The study gave a list of more than 150 TCR beta chains associated with cytomegalovirus. A few of the identified cytomegalovirus-associated TCR beta chains were confirmed in vitro to be specific for cytomegalovirus antigens. The authors suggested that the approach could potentially be generalized to other disease states and immunological phenotypes. Some IMGT-functional V segments, including TRBV6-2 and TRBV6-3, could not be told apart with the 87-base-pair reads, so those segments were excluded. In a later analysis, TCR association rates were found to vary across HLA loci, with the most associated TCRs seen for DRB1 alleles and the fewest for HLA-C alleles. Because HLA typing was missing for some donors at each locus, association tests included only the typed subset. When HLA alleles, especially DR and DQ, strongly co-occurred, TCR associations were difficult to assign to individual alleles. In a later genetic analysis, fewer N-insertions in productive TCRs were reported among donors in an Asian-associated ancestry cluster than the roughly 640-donor mean.

From a lookup of the germline V gene, CDR1 and CDR2 are MGHRA and YSYEKL. V and J are truncated by 2 bases and 7 bases respectively, leaving an intervening sequence of 14 bases. Inclusive of the bounding cysteine and phenylalanine, the CDR3 is 15 residues long. This entry keeps only the CDR3 DNA: 45 bases, framed from base 1. Concerning this clone itself: Its antigen is not yet known. The sample holds no much larger clone one base away, and base qualities are not on file.

Library creation used the immunoSEQ multiplex PCR assay. The multiplex PCR relied on a mix of 60 forward primers for TCR Vbeta segments and 13 reverse primers for TCR Jbeta segments. The CDR3 region of rearranged TCR beta genes was amplified from genomic DNA by a multiplex PCR assay. Amplified TCR beta libraries were sequenced as 87-base-pair reads on the Illumina HiSeq System. Per the original workflow: A later analysis counted about 80 million unique TCR beta chains across the 666 repertoires, and 10 million to 11 million of these chains were shared by at least two donors. To remove PCR and sequencing errors, raw reads were error-corrected and collapsed into unique sequences using a nearest-neighbor algorithm that merged closely related sequences. To assign V, D and J gene segments, CDR3 sequences were aligned to IMGT reference sequences. For a sequence to be retained, at least a six-nucleotide match to both a V gene segment and a J gene segment was required. A rearrangement was called productive if the CDR3 had no stop codons and remained in frame with V and J, and every other rearrangement was called non-productive. Following IMGT convention, CDR3 was defined as the stretch from the second conserved V-encoded cysteine to the conserved J-encoded phenylalanine. In an earlier analysis of around 570 of the donors, sequences lacking an unambiguous match to a single V gene segment were excluded. In an earlier analysis of approximately 560 of the donors, a V segment was called functional when productive rearrangements were above 56.7%, and segregating when the standard deviation between donors exceeded 5%. A statistical classification framework was developed to diagnose cytomegalovirus status using the catalog of TCR beta chain sequences. In a later analysis, V and J genes were assigned by comparing TCR nucleotide sequences against IMGT/GENE-DB human TR gene sequences. The TCRdist pipeline was used in a later analysis to assign CDR3 sequences and most-parsimonious VDJ recombination scenarios. In a later analysis, each TCR beta chain was defined by its CDR3 amino acid sequence together with its V-gene family, and reads lacking a unique V-gene family were excluded. To address suspected cross-contamination and a sequencing artifact, a later analysis removed around 590 highly shared, low-generation-probability nucleotide sequences. A later analysis calculated a clonal expansion index for each public chain from normalized within-repertoire ranks of inferred template counts. Generation probabilities in a later analysis came from a VDJ recombination model fitted to out-of-frame rearrangements, and those results were checked against IGoR. Hypergeometric tests were used in a later analysis to score TCR-TCR, TCR-HLA and TCR-CMV co-occurrence, with a repertoire-size bias correction applied to the TCR pairs. False discovery rates were estimated in a later analysis by permuting HLA or CMV assignments 20 times. A later analysis grouped co-occurring TCRs with DBSCAN, adding TCRdist sequence similarity when clustering within HLA-allele-positive subsets. Repertoires with fewer than 30,000 or more than 120,000 public chains were left out of co-occurrence clustering, as were four to six repertoires with anomalous nucleotide sharing. This is the immuneACCESS table as TCRdb keeps it, with only in-frame sequences that have V and J called. A part of the clones is gone; compared with another copy, unresolved V genes explain less than half, and the rest is unexplained. The V and J calls and clone size were taken over from that table, and D and trimming were inferred from the DNA. The sample table holds 40,000 or so clones, of which approximately 76% were seen once. Of the sample, around 8.4% is held by the ten largest clones.

The chain couples TRBV4-1 to TRBJ2-2; the D gene lacks a confident call. The clonotype comes from a woman in her twenties or thirties in good health and CMV-seropositive. Sequencing was done on a sample of PBMCs. The nucleotide sequence reads TGCGCCAGCAGCCAAACAGCACGCGTAGTCGGGGAGCTGTTTTTT. This is translated as CASSQTARVVGELFF.